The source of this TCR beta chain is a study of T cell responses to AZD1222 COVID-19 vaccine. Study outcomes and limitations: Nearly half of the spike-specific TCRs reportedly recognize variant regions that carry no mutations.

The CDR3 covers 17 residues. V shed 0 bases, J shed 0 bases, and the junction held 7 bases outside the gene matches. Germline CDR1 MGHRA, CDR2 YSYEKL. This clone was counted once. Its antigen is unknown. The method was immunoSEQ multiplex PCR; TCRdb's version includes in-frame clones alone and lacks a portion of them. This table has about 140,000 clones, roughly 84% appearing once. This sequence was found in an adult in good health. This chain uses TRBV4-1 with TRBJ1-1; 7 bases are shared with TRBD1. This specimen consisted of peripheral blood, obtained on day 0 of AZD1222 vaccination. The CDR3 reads CASSQDLGQGVNTEAFF. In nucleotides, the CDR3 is TGCGCCAGCAGCCAAGATCTAGGGCAGGGGGTGAACACTGAAGCTTTCTTT.